The present TCR beta chain was sequenced within a study of human T cells and chemical hapten exposure. Study information: DPC at 2% was the sensitizing agent, placed on roughly 2 cm by roughly 2 cm of upper inner arm skin. Small volume differences among pooled libraries mainly caused per-sample TCR yield variation.

A single record per CDR3 protein comes from TCRdb applying MiXCR to the RACE reads. The sample has about 140,000 distinct CDR3 sequences, about 12% seen once; the top ten hold 1.1% to 1.5%. V was shortened by 1 base and J by 7 bases, with 11 bases between the two germline ends. The CDR3 is 13 amino acids. CDR1 ENHRY and CDR2 SYGVKD come from the germline V gene. The time point is: patch test 2, 6 weeks after DPC sensitization. Sample treatment: therapeutic diphenylcyclopropenone sensitization with weekly scalp DPC. This clonotype was seen only a few times. V is TRBV10-3 and J is TRBJ2-7; D may be TRBD2 (5 bases). This TCR derives from a woman aged 45-59 years with alopecia areata. Some clones in this sample may be carry-over from other donors' samples. The specimen was whole blood, collected in connection with sensitization to the hapten diphenylcyclopropenone (DPC). The CDR3 reads CAISEFSRGEQYF. For the CDR3, the DNA is TGTGCCATCAGTGAGTTTAGCCGGGGTGAGCAGTACTTC.